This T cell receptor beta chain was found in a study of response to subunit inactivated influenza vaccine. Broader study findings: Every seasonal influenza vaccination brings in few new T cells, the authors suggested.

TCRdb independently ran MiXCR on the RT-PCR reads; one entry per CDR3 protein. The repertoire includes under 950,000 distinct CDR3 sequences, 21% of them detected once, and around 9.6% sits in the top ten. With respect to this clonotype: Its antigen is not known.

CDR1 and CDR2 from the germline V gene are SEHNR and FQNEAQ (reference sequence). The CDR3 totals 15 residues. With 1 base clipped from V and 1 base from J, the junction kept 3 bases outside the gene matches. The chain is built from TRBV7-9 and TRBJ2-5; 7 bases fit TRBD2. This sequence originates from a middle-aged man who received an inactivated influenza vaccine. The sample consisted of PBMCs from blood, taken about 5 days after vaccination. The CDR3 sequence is CASSLERGTQETQYF. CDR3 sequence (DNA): TGTGCCAGCAGCTTAGAGCGGGGAACCCAAGAGACCCAGTACTTC.